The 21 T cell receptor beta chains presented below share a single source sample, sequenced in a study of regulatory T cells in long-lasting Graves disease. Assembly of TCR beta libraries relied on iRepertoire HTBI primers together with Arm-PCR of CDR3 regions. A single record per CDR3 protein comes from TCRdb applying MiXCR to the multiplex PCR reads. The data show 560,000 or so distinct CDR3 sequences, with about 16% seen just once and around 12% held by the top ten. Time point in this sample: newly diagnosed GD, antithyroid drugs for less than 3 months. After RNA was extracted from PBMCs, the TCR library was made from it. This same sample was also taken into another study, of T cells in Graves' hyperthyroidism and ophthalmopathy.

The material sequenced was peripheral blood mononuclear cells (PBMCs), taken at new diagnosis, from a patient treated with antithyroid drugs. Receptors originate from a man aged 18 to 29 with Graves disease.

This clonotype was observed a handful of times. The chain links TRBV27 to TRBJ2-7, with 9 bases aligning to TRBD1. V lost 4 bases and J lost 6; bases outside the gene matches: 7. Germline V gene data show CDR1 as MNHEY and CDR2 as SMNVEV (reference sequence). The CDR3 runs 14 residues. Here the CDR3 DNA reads TGTGCCAGCAGTTCGGGACAGGGTTTCGGCGAGCAGTACTTC. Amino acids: CASSSGQGFGEQYF.

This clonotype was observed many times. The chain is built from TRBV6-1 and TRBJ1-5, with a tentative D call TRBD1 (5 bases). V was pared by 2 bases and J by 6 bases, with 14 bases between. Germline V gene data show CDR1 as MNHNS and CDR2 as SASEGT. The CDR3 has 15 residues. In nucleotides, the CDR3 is TGTGCCAGCAGTGAACCCCGGGGGGGTGGTCAGCCCCAGCATTTT. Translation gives CASSEPRGGGQPQHF.

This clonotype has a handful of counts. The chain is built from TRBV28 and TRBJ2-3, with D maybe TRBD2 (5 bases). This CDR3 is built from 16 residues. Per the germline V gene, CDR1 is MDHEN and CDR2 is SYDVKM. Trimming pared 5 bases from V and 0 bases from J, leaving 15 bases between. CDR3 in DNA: TGTGCCAGCAGTGGGATTCGAGCGGCGAGCACAGATACGCAGTATTTT. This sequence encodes CASSGIRAASTDTQYF. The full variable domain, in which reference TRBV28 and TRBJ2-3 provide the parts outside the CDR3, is DVKVTQSSRYLVKRTGEKVFLECVQDMDHENMFWYRQDPGLGLRLIYFSYDVKMKEKGDIPEGYSVSREKKERFSLILESASTNQTSMYLCASSGIRAASTDTQYFGPGTRLTVL.

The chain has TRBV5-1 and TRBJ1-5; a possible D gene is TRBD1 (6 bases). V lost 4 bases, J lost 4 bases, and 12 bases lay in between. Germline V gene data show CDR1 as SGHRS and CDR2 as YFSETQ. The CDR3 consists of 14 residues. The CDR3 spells CASSPTGLNQPQHF. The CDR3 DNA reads TGCGCCAGCAGCCCCACAGGGCTTAATCAGCCCCAGCATTTT.

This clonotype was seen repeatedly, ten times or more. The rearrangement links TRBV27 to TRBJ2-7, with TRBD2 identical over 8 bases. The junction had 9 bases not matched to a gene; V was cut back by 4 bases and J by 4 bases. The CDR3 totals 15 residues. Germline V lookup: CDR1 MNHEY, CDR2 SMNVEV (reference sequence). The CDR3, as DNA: TGTGCCAGCAGTTCGGAAAGCGGGAGTTTATACGAGCAGTACTTC. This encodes CASSSESGSLYEQYF.

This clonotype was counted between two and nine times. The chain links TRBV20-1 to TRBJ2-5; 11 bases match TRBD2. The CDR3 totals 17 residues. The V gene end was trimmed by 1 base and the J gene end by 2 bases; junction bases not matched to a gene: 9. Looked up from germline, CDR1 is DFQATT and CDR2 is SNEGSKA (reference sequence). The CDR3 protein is CSARVPKTSGNQETQYF. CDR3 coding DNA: TGCAGTGCTAGAGTTCCGAAGACTAGCGGGAATCAAGAGACCCAGTACTTC.

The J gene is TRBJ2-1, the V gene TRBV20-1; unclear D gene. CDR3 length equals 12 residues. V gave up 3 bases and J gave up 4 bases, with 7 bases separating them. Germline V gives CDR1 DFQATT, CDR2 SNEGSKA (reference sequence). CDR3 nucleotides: TGCAGTGCTAGGACTCCGTACAATGAGCAGTTCTTC. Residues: CSARTPYNEQFF.

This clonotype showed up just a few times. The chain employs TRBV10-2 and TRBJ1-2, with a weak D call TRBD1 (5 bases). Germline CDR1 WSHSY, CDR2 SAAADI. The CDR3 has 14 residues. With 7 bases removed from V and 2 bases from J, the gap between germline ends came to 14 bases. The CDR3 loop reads CASNSYGDNYGYTF. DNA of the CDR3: TGCGCCAGCAACTCCTATGGGGACAACTATGGCTACACCTTC.

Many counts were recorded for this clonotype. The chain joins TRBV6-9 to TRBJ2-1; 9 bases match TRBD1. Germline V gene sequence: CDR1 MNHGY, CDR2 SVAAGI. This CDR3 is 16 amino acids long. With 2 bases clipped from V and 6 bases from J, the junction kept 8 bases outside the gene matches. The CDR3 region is CASSYTSGQGSNEQFF. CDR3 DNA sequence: TGTGCCAGCAGTTATACTTCGGGACAGGGTTCCAATGAGCAGTTCTTC.

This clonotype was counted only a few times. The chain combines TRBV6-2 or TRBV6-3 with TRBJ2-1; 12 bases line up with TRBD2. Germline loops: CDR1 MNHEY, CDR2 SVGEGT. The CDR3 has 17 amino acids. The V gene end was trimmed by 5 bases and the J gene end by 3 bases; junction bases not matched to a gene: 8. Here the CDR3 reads CASSVRTSGTHYNEQFF. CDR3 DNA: TGTGCCAGCAGTGTCCGGACTAGCGGGACTCACTACAATGAGCAGTTCTTC.

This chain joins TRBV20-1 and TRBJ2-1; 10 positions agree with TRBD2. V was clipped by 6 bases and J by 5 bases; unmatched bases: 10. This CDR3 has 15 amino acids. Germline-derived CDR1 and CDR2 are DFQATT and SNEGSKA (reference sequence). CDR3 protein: CSAGSLAGIDNEQFF. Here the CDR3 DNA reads TGCAGTGCGGGGTCACTAGCGGGAATCGACAATGAGCAGTTCTTC.

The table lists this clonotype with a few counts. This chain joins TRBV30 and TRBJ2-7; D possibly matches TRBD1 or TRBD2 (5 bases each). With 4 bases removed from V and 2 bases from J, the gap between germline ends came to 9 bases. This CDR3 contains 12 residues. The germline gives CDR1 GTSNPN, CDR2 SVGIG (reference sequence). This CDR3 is CAWMGDPYEQYF. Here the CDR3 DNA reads TGTGCCTGGATGGGGGACCCCTACGAGCAGTACTTC.

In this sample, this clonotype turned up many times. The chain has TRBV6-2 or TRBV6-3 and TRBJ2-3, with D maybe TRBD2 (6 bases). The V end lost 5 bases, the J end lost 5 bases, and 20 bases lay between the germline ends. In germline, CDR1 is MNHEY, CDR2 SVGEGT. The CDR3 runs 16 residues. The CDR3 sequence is CASSDRDPGSGDTQYF. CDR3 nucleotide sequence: TGTGCCAGCAGTGACCGGGACCCCGGGAGCGGAGATACGCAGTATTTT.

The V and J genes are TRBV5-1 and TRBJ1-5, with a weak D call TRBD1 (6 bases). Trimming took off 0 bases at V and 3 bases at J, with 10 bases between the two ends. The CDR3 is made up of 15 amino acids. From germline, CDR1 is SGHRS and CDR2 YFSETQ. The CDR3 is CASSLEQGPNQPQHF. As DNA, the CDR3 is TGCGCCAGCAGCTTGGAACAGGGCCCCAATCAGCCCCAGCATTTT.

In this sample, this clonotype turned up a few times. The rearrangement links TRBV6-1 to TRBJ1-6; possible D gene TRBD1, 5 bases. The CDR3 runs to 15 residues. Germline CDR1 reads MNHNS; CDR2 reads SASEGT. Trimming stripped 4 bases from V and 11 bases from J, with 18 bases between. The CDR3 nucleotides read TGTGCCAGCAGTGGGCCGGGAGGGGAAGGGACACCCCTCCACTTT. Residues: CASSGPGGEGTPLHF.

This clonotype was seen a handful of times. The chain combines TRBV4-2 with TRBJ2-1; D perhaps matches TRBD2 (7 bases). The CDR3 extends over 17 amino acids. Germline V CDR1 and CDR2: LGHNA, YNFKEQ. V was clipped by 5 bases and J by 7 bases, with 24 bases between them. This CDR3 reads CASSYADGRGAGNEQFF. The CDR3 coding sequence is TGTGCCAGCAGCTACGCAGACGGACGGGGGGCTGGTAATGAGCAGTTCTTC.

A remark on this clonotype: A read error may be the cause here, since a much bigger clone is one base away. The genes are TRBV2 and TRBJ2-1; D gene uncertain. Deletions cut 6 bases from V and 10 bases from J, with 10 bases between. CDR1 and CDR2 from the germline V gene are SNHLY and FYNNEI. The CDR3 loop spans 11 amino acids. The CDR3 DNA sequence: TGTGCCAGCAGAAGGACCTACGAGCAGTTCTTC. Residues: CASRRTYEQFF.

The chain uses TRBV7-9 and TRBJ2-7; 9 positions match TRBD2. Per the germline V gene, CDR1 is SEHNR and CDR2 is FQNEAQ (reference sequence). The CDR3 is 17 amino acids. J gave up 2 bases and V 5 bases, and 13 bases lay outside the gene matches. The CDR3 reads CASSHRPTSGLTYEQYF. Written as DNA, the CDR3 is TGTGCCAGCAGCCACCGACCGACTAGCGGATTAACCTACGAGCAGTACTTC.

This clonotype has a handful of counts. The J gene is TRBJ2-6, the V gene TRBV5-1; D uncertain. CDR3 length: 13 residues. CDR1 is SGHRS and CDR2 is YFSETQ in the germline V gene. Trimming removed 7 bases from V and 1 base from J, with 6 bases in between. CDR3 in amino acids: CASDTSGANVLTF. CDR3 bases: TGCGCCAGCGATACTTCTGGGGCCAACGTCCTGACTTTC. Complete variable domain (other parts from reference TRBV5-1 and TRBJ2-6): KAGVTQTPRYLIKTRGQQVTLSCSPISGHRSVSWYQQTPGQGLQFLFEYFSETQRNKGNFPGRFSGRQFSNSRSEMNVSTLELGDSALYLCASDTSGANVLTFGAGSRLTVL.

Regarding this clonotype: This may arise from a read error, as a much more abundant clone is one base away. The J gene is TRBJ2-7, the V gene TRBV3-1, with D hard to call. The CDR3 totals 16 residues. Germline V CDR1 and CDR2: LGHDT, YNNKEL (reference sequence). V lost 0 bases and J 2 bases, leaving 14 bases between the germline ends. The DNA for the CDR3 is TGTGCCAGCAGCCAAGAACTGGTGGGGTTACCCTACGAGCAGTACTTC. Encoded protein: CASSQELVGLPYEQYF.

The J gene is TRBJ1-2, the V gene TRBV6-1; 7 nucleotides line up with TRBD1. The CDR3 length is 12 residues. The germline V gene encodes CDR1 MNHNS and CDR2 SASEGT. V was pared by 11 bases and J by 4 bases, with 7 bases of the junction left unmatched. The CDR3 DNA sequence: TGTGCCGCGACAGGGTCGCGCTATGGCTACACCTTC. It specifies CAATGSRYGYTF.